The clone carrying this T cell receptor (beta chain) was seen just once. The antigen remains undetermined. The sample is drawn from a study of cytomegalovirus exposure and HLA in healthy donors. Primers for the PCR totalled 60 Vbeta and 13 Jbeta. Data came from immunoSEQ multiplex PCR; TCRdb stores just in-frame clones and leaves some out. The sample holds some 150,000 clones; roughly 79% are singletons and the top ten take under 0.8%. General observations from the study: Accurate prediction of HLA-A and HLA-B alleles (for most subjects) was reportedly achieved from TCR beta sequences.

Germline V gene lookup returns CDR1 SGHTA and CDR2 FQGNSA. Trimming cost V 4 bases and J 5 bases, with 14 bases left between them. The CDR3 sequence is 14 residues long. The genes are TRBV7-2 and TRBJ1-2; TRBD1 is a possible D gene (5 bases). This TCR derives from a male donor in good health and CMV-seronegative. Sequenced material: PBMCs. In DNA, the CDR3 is TGTGCCAGCAGCTCCCAACCGACAGCTTATGGCTACACCTTC. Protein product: CASSSQPTAYGYTF.